This is a list of T cell receptor beta chains from one sample in a study of early T cells in non-severe SARS-CoV-2 infection. MiXCR was run by TCRdb on the 5' RACE reads, yielding one entry per CDR3 protein. Here the sample spans about 21,000 distinct CDR3 sequences, around 5.8% being singletons. The sample in question was whole blood, obtained at baseline. Every receptor here comes from an adult who was a healthcare worker with PCR-confirmed SARS-CoV-2 infection or an uninfected control (not recorded which). Each CDR3 is given with its conserved first and last residue. Each record gives: clone size, J gene, CDR3 length, D gene, V gene, CDR3 DNA, CDR3 protein. A D gene is named only where the DNA matches it firmly. A row's size may be missing; if present it is once, few, many or a size class.

clone size: many
J gene: TRBJ1-5
CDR3 length: 13
D gene: NA
V gene: TRBV2
CDR3 DNA: TGTGCCAGCAGCCGAGAAACTAATCAGCCCCAGCATTTT
CDR3 protein: CASSRETNQPQHF

clone size: many
J gene: TRBJ2-3
CDR3 length: 14
D gene: TRBD1
V gene: TRBV7-2
CDR3 DNA: TGTGCCAGCAGCCGGCGTACAGGGGAAGATACGCAGTATTTT
CDR3 protein: CASSRRTGEDTQYF

clone size: few
J gene: TRBJ1-1
CDR3 length: 15
D gene: TRBD1
V gene: TRBV5-1
CDR3 DNA: TGCGCCAGCAGCAGTCAGGGGGCAGGGAACACTGAAGCTTTCTTT
CDR3 protein: CASSSQGAGNTEAFF

clone size: many
J gene: TRBJ1-2
CDR3 length: 13
D gene: NA
V gene: TRBV10-2
CDR3 DNA: TGCGCCAGCAGTGAGTCGGGGAGTCGGGGCTACACCTTC
CDR3 protein: CASSESGSRGYTF

clone size: many
J gene: TRBJ2-7
CDR3 length: 18
D gene: NA
V gene: TRBV21-1
CDR3 DNA: TGTGCCAGCAGCAAAGGAACGAGCGGTAATCTCTCTCTCTACGAGCAGTACTTC
CDR3 protein: CASSKGTSGNLSLYEQYF

clone size: medium-sized
J gene: TRBJ2-7
CDR3 length: 15
D gene: NA
V gene: TRBV3-1
CDR3 DNA: TGTGCCAGCAGCCAAGAATCCGGGCTCTCCTACGAGCAGTACTTC
CDR3 protein: CASSQESGLSYEQYF

clone size: NA
J gene: TRBJ1-5
CDR3 length: 14
D gene: NA
V gene: TRBV6-5
CDR3 DNA: TGTGCCAGCAGTTACGAGTATAGCAATCAGCCCCAGCATTTT
CDR3 protein: CASSYEYSNQPQHF

clone size: few
J gene: TRBJ2-3
CDR3 length: 14
D gene: NA
V gene: TRBV6-2/TRBV6-3
CDR3 DNA: TGTGCCAGCACCCCTCAGGGCCCCACAGATACGCAGTATTTT
CDR3 protein: CASTPQGPTDTQYF

clone size: many
J gene: TRBJ2-1
CDR3 length: 16
D gene: TRBD1
V gene: TRBV7-3
CDR3 DNA: TGTGCCAGCAGCTTAGTGGCAGGGGGCCAATACAATGAGCAGTTCTTC
CDR3 protein: CASSLVAGGQYNEQFF

clone size: many
J gene: TRBJ1-2
CDR3 length: 16
D gene: TRBD1
V gene: TRBV24-1
CDR3 DNA: TGTGCCACCAGTGACCCCTCGAAACCACAGGGGTATGGCTACACCTTC
CDR3 protein: CATSDPSKPQGYGYTF

clone size: few
J gene: TRBJ2-7
CDR3 length: 13
D gene: TRBD1
V gene: TRBV5-1
CDR3 DNA: TGCGCCAGCAGCTTGAACAGGGGGCGTGAGCAGTACTTC
CDR3 protein: CASSLNRGREQYF

clone size: NA
J gene: TRBJ2-5
CDR3 length: 16
D gene: TRBD2
V gene: TRBV18
CDR3 DNA: TGTGCCAGCTCACCTTCTTCGACTAGCTTCGGGGAGACCCAGTACTTC
CDR3 protein: CASSPSSTSFGETQYF

clone size: many
J gene: TRBJ2-1
CDR3 length: 17
D gene: NA
V gene: TRBV27
CDR3 DNA: TGTGCCAGCAGTCCTACACCGACAGGAAGCTCCTACAATGAGCAGTTCTTC
CDR3 protein: CASSPTPTGSSYNEQFF

clone size: NA
J gene: TRBJ2-4
CDR3 length: 15
D gene: NA
V gene: TRBV15
CDR3 DNA: TGTGCCACCAGCAGAGACTATTTAGCCAAAAACATTCAGTACTTC
CDR3 protein: CATSRDYLAKNIQYF

clone size: many
J gene: TRBJ1-1
CDR3 length: 12
D gene: NA
V gene: TRBV6-6
CDR3 DNA: TGTGCCAGCAGTTACTCGAGGTCTGAAGCTTTCTTT
CDR3 protein: CASSYSRSEAFF

clone size: many
J gene: TRBJ2-5
CDR3 length: 16
D gene: NA
V gene: TRBV7-2
CDR3 DNA: TGTGCCAGCAGCTTACGGCGGGGACAGACTATGGAGACCCAGTACTTC
CDR3 protein: CASSLRRGQTMETQYF

clone size: medium-sized
J gene: TRBJ1-6
CDR3 length: 17
D gene: TRBD1
V gene: TRBV6-1
CDR3 DNA: TGTGCCAGCAGTCTACAGACAGGGAGCTCCTATAATTCACCCCTCCACTTT
CDR3 protein: CASSLQTGSSYNSPLHF

clone size: few
J gene: TRBJ1-5
CDR3 length: 15
D gene: NA
V gene: TRBV12-3/TRBV12-4
CDR3 DNA: TGTGCCAGCAGTTTAAGGCAGTATAGCAATCAGCCCCAGCATTTT
CDR3 protein: CASSLRQYSNQPQHF

clone size: many
J gene: TRBJ2-7
CDR3 length: 12
D gene: NA
V gene: TRBV25-1
CDR3 DNA: TGTGCCAGCAGTGTTAACTACGAGAAGCAGTACTTC
CDR3 protein: CASSVNYEKQYF

clone size: many
J gene: TRBJ2-5
CDR3 length: 12
D gene: NA
V gene: TRBV2
CDR3 DNA: TGTGCCAGCAGCAACAGCCAAGAGACCCAGTACTTC
CDR3 protein: CASSNSQETQYF

clone size: many
J gene: TRBJ2-2
CDR3 length: 13
D gene: TRBD2
V gene: TRBV10-3
CDR3 DNA: TGTGCCGGCGGACTAGCGGCTACCGGGGAGCTGTTTTTT
CDR3 protein: CAGGLAATGELFF

clone size: many
J gene: TRBJ1-1
CDR3 length: 12
D gene: NA
V gene: TRBV18
CDR3 DNA: TGTGCCAGCTCACCGGTTGGGGACTCAGCTTTCTTT
CDR3 protein: CASSPVGDSAFF

clone size: medium-sized
J gene: TRBJ2-5
CDR3 length: 15
D gene: TRBD1
V gene: TRBV5-1
CDR3 DNA: TGCGCCAGCAGCCCGTCACAGGGGGTGGTAGAGACCCAGTACTTC
CDR3 protein: CASSPSQGVVETQYF

clone size: many
J gene: TRBJ2-1
CDR3 length: 14
D gene: TRBD1
V gene: TRBV6-5
CDR3 DNA: TGTGCCAGCCGTCGACAGGGGCCGGGGAATGAGCAGTTCTTC
CDR3 protein: CASRRQGPGNEQFF

clone size: NA
J gene: TRBJ2-5
CDR3 length: 16
D gene: NA
V gene: TRBV7-9
CDR3 DNA: TGTGCCAGCAGCTTAGCGTCCAGGACAGTCCAAGAGACCCAGTACTTC
CDR3 protein: CASSLASRTVQETQYF

clone size: NA
J gene: TRBJ1-1
CDR3 length: 17
D gene: TRBD1
V gene: TRBV18
CDR3 DNA: TGTGCCAGCTCATCGACCGGGACAGGGGTCTCGAACACTGAAGCTTTCTTT
CDR3 protein: CASSSTGTGVSNTEAFF

clone size: NA
J gene: TRBJ2-3
CDR3 length: 13
D gene: NA
V gene: TRBV12-3/TRBV12-4
CDR3 DNA: TGTGCCAGCAGCCCGACAGTCACAGATACGCAGTATTTT
CDR3 protein: CASSPTVTDTQYF

clone size: many
J gene: TRBJ2-1
CDR3 length: 14
D gene: TRBD2
V gene: TRBV29-1
CDR3 DNA: TGCAGCGTTGGGATTAGCGGGGACTACAATGAGCAGTTCTTC
CDR3 protein: CSVGISGDYNEQFF

clone size: NA
J gene: TRBJ1-6
CDR3 length: 15
D gene: NA
V gene: TRBV7-3
CDR3 DNA: TGTGCCAGCAGCTTAACGTTCAATTTGGGATCACCCCTCCACTTT
CDR3 protein: CASSLTFNLGSPLHF

clone size: NA
J gene: TRBJ2-3
CDR3 length: 14
D gene: NA
V gene: TRBV4-2
CDR3 DNA: TGTGCCAGCAGCCACCAGATAGGAACAGATACGCAGTATTTT
CDR3 protein: CASSHQIGTDTQYF

clone size: medium-sized
J gene: TRBJ2-3
CDR3 length: 14
D gene: NA
V gene: TRBV20-1
CDR3 DNA: TGCAGTGCGTATTTTGGGGCCGGAACAGATACGCAGTATTTT
CDR3 protein: CSAYFGAGTDTQYF

clone size: few
J gene: TRBJ2-7
CDR3 length: 17
D gene: NA
V gene: TRBV6-2/TRBV6-3
CDR3 DNA: TGTGCCAGCAGTCGACCCCCTTATCAGGGGACCCACTACGAGCAGTACTTC
CDR3 protein: CASSRPPYQGTHYEQYF

clone size: NA
J gene: TRBJ2-5
CDR3 length: 14
D gene: NA
V gene: TRBV7-9
CDR3 DNA: TGTGCCAGCAGCTCCCTCGCGTACCAAGAGACCCAGTACTTC
CDR3 protein: CASSSLAYQETQYF

clone size: NA
J gene: TRBJ1-2
CDR3 length: 13
D gene: TRBD1
V gene: TRBV10-3
CDR3 DNA: TGTGCCATCAGTGTGGAGAACAGGGGCGGCTACACCTTC
CDR3 protein: CAISVENRGGYTF

clone size: many
J gene: TRBJ1-1
CDR3 length: 15
D gene: NA
V gene: TRBV4-2
CDR3 DNA: TGTGCCAGCAGCCAAGATCCAGGGAGGTACACTGAAGCTTTCTTT
CDR3 protein: CASSQDPGRYTEAFF

clone size: few
J gene: TRBJ2-7
CDR3 length: 14
D gene: NA
V gene: TRBV4-1
CDR3 DNA: TGCGCCAGCAGCCAGGAGACAGCCAACTACGAGCAGTACTTC
CDR3 protein: CASSQETANYEQYF

clone size: NA
J gene: TRBJ1-5
CDR3 length: 15
D gene: NA
V gene: TRBV5-5
CDR3 DNA: TGTGCCAGCAGCCCAGGGACGCGGAGCAATCAGCCCCAGCATTTT
CDR3 protein: CASSPGTRSNQPQHF

clone size: few
J gene: TRBJ1-2
CDR3 length: 13
D gene: NA
V gene: TRBV20-1
CDR3 DNA: TGCAGTGGGTGGCCGGGAGGAAACTATGGCTACACCTTC
CDR3 protein: CSGWPGGNYGYTF

clone size: NA
J gene: TRBJ2-2
CDR3 length: 13
D gene: NA
V gene: TRBV27
CDR3 DNA: TGTGCCAGCAGTTCGGAGTACACCGGGGAGCTGTTTTTT
CDR3 protein: CASSSEYTGELFF

clone size: medium-sized
J gene: TRBJ1-1
CDR3 length: 15
D gene: NA
V gene: TRBV7-3
CDR3 DNA: TGTGCCAGCAGCTCCGACGGTAGGATGAACACTGAAGCTTTCTTT
CDR3 protein: CASSSDGRMNTEAFF

clone size: few
J gene: TRBJ1-1
CDR3 length: 11
D gene: NA
V gene: TRBV30
CDR3 DNA: TGTGCCTGGATCCCGAACACTGAAGCTTTCTTT
CDR3 protein: CAWIPNTEAFF

clone size: many
J gene: TRBJ2-5
CDR3 length: 14
D gene: TRBD2
V gene: TRBV18
CDR3 DNA: TGTGCCAGCTCACCGGGACTAGCGGGGGCGACCCAGTACTTC
CDR3 protein: CASSPGLAGATQYF

clone size: many
J gene: TRBJ1-6
CDR3 length: 15
D gene: NA
V gene: TRBV20-1
CDR3 DNA: TGCAGTGCTAGAGATATAGGCAGGGGTAATTCACCCCTCCACTTT
CDR3 protein: CSARDIGRGNSPLHF

clone size: few
J gene: TRBJ1-2
CDR3 length: 11
D gene: NA
V gene: TRBV20-1
CDR3 DNA: TGCAGTGCTAGAGAAGCTTATGGCTACACCTTC
CDR3 protein: CSAREAYGYTF

clone size: many
J gene: TRBJ2-3
CDR3 length: 13
D gene: TRBD1
V gene: TRBV19
CDR3 DNA: TGTGCCAGTCTGGACAGGCGGACAGATACGCAGTATTTT
CDR3 protein: CASLDRRTDTQYF

clone size: NA
J gene: TRBJ2-4
CDR3 length: 18
D gene: NA
V gene: TRBV5-4
CDR3 DNA: TGTGCCAGCAGCAGGGGCGAGATTGGGTTAACGGCCAAAAACATTCAGTACTTC
CDR3 protein: CASSRGEIGLTAKNIQYF